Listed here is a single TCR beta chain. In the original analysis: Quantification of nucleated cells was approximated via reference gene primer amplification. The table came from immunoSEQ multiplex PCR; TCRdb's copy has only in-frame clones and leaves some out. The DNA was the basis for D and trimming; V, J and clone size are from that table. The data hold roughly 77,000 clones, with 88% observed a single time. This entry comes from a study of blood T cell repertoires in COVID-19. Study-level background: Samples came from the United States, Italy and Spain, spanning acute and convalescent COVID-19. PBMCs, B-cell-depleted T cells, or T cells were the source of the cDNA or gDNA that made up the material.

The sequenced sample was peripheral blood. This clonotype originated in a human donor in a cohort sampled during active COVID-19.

The CDR3 here is CASSLVLAGLTGELFF. The CDR3 region has the DNA TGCGCCAGCAGCTTGGTGCTAGCGGGCCTGACCGGGGAGCTGTTTTTT. The chain joins TRBV5-1 to TRBJ2-2; 8 bases agree with TRBD2. CDR3 size: 16 residues. Per germline, CDR1 SGHRS and CDR2 YFSETQ. V was pared by 0 bases and J by 5 bases, with 6 bases of the junction left unmatched.